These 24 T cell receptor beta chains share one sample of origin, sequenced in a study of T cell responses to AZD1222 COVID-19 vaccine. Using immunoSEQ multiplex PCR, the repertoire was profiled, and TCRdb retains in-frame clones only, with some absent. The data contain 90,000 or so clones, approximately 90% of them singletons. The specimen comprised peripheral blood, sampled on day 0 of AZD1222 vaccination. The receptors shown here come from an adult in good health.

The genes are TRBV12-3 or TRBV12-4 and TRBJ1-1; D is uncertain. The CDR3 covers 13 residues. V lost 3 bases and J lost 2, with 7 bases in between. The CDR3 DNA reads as TGTGCCAGCAGTTTTGACACCAACACTGAAGCTTTCTTT. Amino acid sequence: CASSFDTNTEAFF.

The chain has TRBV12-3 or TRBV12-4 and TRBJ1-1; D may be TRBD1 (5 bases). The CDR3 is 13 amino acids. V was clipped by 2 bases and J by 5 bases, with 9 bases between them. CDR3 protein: CASSLQGLTEAFF. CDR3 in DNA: TGTGCCAGCAGTTTACAGGGCTTAACTGAAGCTTTCTTT.

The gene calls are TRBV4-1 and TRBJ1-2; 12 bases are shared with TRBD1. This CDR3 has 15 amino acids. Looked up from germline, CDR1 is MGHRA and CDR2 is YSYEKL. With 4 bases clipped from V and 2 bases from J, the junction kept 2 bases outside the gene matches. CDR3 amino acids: CASSPGQGANYGYTF. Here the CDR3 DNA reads TGCGCCAGCAGCCCGGGACAGGGGGCGAACTATGGCTACACCTTC.

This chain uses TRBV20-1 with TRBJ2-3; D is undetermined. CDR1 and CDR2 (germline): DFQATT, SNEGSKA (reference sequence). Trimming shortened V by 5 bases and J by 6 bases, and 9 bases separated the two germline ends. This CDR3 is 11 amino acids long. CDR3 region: CSAGSEDTQYF. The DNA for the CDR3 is TGCAGTGCTGGAAGCGAGGATACGCAGTATTTT.

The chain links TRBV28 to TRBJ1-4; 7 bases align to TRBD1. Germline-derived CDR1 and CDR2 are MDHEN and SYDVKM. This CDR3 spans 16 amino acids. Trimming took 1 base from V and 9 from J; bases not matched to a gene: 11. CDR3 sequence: CASSLSSGRGSKKLFF. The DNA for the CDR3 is TGTGCCAGCAGTTTATCATCCGGCAGGGGGTCGAAAAAACTGTTTTTT.

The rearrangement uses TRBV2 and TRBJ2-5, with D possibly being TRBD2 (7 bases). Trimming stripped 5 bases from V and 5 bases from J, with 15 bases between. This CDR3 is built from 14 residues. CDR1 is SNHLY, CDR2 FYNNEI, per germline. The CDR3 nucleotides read TGTGCCAGCAGTCAAGGGGGGGGCAGGGAGACCCAGTACTTC. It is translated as CASSQGGGRETQYF.

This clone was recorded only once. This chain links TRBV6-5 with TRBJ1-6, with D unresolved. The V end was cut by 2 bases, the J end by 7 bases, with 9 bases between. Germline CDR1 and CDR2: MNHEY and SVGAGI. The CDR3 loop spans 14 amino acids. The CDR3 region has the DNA TGTGCCAGCAGTTACCGGGGAGGAAATTCACCCCTCCACTTT. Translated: CASSYRGGNSPLHF.

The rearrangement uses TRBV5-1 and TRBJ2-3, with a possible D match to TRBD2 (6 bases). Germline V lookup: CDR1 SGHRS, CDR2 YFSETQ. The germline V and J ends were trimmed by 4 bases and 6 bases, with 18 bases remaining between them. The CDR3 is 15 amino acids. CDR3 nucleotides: TGCGCCAGCAGCCTCGGACTAACTCCCTCGGATACGCAGTATTTT. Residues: CASSLGLTPSDTQYF. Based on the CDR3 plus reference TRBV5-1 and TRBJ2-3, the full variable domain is KAGVTQTPRYLIKTRGQQVTLSCSPISGHRSVSWYQQTPGQGLQFLFEYFSETQRNKGNFPGRFSGRQFSNSRSEMNVSTLELGDSALYLCASSLGLTPSDTQYFGPGTRLTVL.

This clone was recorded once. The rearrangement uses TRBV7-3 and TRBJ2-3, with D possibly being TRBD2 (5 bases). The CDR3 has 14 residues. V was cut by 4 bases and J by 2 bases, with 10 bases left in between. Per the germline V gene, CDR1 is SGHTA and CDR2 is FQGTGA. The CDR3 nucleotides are TGTGCCAGCAGCTCCTACGGGGACACAGATACGCAGTATTTT. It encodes CASSSYGDTDTQYF.

CDR3 sequence (DNA): TGTGCCAGTAGTATAGATCCTGGAGCCGGGGGTTCACCCCTCCACTTT. This codes for CASSIDPGAGGSPLHF. The gene calls are TRBV19 and TRBJ1-6; perhaps TRBD1 as D (5 bases). From germline, CDR1 is LNHDA and CDR2 SQIVND (reference sequence). The V end was cut by 0 bases, the J end by 9 bases, with 15 bases between. The CDR3 has 16 residues.

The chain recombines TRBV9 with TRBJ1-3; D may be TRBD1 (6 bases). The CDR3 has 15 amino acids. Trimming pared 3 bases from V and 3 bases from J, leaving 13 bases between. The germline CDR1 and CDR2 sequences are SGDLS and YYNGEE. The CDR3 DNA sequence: TGTGCCAGCAGCGCGGGAGGGGGGCGTGGAAACACCATATATTTT. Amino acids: CASSAGGGRGNTIYF.

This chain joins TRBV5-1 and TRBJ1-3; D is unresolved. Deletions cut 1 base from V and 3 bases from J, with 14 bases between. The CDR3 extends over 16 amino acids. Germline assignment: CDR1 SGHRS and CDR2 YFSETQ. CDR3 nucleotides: TGCGCCAGCAGCTTGCGGCCGGGCGGGGTTGGAAACACCATATATTTT. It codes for CASSLRPGGVGNTIYF.

CDR3 sequence: CASNKQGTNTGELFF. The CDR3 DNA is TGTGCCAGCAATAAGCAGGGTACGAACACCGGGGAGCTGTTTTTT. The V and J genes are TRBV11-2 and TRBJ2-2, with D perhaps matching TRBD1 (5 bases). The length of the CDR3 is 15 residues. Germline values: CDR1 SGHAT, CDR2 FQNNGV. Trimming cost V 7 bases and J 0 bases, with 12 bases left between them.

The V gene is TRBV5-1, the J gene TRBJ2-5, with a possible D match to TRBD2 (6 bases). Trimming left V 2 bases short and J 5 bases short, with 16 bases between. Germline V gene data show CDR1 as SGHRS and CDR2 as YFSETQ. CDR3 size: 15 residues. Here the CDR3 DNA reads TGCGCCAGCAGCTTAGGCCTCGGGGCGGGGGAGACCCAGTACTTC. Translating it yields CASSLGLGAGETQYF.

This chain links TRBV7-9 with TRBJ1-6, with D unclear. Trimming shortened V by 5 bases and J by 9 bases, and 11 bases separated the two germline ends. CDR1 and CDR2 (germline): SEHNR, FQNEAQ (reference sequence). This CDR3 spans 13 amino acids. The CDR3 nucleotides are TGTGCCAGCAGCCCGCCCTACAGTTCACCCCTCCACTTT. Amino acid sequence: CASSPPYSSPLHF.

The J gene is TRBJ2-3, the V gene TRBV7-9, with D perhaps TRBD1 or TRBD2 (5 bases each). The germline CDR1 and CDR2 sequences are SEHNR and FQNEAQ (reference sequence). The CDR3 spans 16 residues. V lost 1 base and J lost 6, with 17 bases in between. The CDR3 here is CASSLGLGELSDTQYF. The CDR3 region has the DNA TGTGCCAGCAGCTTAGGTCTAGGGGAGTTAAGTGATACGCAGTATTTT.

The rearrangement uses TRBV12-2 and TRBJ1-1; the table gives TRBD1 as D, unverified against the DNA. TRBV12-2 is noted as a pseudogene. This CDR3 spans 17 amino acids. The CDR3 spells CASRSLGMKDSNTEAFF. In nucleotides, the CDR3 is TGTGCAAGTCGCTCGCTGGGGATGAAGGACAGTAACACTGAAGCTTTCTTT.

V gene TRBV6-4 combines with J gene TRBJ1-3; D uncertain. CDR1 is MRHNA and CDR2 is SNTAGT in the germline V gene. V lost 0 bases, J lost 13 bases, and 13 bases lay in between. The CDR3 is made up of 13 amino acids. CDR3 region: CASSDSSRAGIYF. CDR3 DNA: TGTGCCAGCAGTGACTCGAGTCGGGCTGGGATATATTTT.

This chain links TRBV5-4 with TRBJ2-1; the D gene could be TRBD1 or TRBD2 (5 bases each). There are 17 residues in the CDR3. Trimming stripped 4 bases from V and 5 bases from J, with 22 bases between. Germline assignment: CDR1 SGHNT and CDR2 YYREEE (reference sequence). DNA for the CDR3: TGTGCCAGCAGCATCAAGACCGGGACCCGAGTGAACAATGAGCAGTTCTTC. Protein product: CASSIKTGTRVNNEQFF. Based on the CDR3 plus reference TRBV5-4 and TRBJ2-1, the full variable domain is ETGVTQSPTHLIKTRGQQVTLRCSSQSGHNTVSWYQQALGQGPQFIFQYYREEENGRGNFPPRFSGLQFPNYSSELNVNALELDDSALYLCASSIKTGTRVNNEQFFGPGTRLTVL.

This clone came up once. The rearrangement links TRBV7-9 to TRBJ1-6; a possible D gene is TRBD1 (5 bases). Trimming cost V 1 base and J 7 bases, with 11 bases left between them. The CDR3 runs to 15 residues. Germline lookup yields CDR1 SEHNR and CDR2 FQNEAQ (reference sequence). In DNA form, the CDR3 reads TGTGCCAGCAGCTTAGGGTCCAGGGCAAATTCACCCCTCCACTTT. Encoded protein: CASSLGSRANSPLHF.

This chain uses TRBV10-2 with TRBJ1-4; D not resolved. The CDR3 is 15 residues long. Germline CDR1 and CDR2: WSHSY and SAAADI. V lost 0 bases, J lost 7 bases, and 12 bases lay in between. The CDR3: CASSESGVVVEKLFF. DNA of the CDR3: TGCGCCAGCAGTGAGTCTGGTGTGGTGGTTGAAAAACTGTTTTTT.

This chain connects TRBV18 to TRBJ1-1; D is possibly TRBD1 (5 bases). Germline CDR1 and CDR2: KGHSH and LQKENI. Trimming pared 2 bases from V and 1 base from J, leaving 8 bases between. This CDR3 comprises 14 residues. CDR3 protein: CASSPGGGNTEAFF. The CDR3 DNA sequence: TGTGCCAGCTCACCAGGGGGGGGGAACACTGAAGCTTTCTTT.

The CDR3 DNA follows: TGTGCCAGTAGTATAGGGTTCGGTGGAATCACTGAAGCTTTCTTT. It translates to CASSIGFGGITEAFF. This chain uses TRBV19 with TRBJ1-1; D not certain. There are 15 residues in the CDR3. Trimming cost V 1 base and J 4 bases, with 13 bases left between them. Looked up from germline, CDR1 is LNHDA and CDR2 is SQIVND (reference sequence).

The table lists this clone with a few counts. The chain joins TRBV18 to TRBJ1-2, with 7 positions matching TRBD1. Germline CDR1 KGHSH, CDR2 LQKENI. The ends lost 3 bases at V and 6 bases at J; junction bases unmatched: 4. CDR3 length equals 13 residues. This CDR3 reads CASSPETGNGYTF. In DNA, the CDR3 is TGTGCCAGCTCACCCGAGACAGGGAATGGCTACACCTTC.